This is a list of T cell receptor beta chains from one sample in a study of CD8+CD57+ T cells in acquired aplastic anemia. TCRdb analysed the reads with MiXCR anew, one entry per CDR3 protein. The sample has about 220,000 distinct CDR3 sequences; almost 35% are singletons. Sequences were obtained from sorted CD4+, CD8+, or CD8+CD57+ T cells (not recorded which) from PBMCs. These receptors were obtained from a human donor in good health, serving as a control. The CDR3 runs from the conserved cysteine through the conserved F or W. The D gene is left open where the match is weak. Size values are once, few and many counts, or a class for expanded clones, and some rows have none.

d_call	v_call	j_call	cdr3_length	clone_size	cdr3_aa	cdr3_nt
.	TRBV25-1	TRBJ1-6	16	once	CASSVGRVRPDSPLHF	TGTGCCAGCAGTGTAGGCAGGGTCCGGCCGGATTCACCCCTCCACTTT
.	TRBV24-1	TRBJ2-3	16	many	CATSGGEVRSTDTQYF	TGTGCCACCAGTGGTGGTGAAGTAAGAAGCACAGATACGCAGTATTTT
TRBD1	TRBV30	TRBJ1-2	14	few	CAWRRTGGPLGYTF	TGTGCCTGGAGGCGGACAGGGGGCCCTCTTGGCTACACCTTC
.	TRBV7-6	TRBJ2-1	18	.	CASSGGGSHPSYYNEQFF	TGTGCCAGCAGTGGGGGGGGCTCCCACCCTTCCTACTACAATGAGCAGTTCTTC
.	TRBV24-1	TRBJ2-2	16	many	CATSDPTYSTTGELFF	TGTGCCACCAGTGATCCAACGTACTCGACCACCGGGGAGCTGTTTTTT
.	TRBV7-9	TRBJ1-2	14	many	CASSLRNRAYGYTF	TGTGCCAGCAGCTTGAGGAACAGGGCATATGGCTACACCTTC
TRBD2	TRBV6-2/TRBV6-3	TRBJ2-1	16	few	CASSYASGKGYNEQFF	TGTGCCAGCAGTTACGCAAGCGGGAAAGGATACAATGAGCAGTTCTTC
.	TRBV7-9	TRBJ1-1	11	.	CASSQRDEAFF	TGTGCCAGCAGTCAGAGGGATGAAGCTTTCTTT
.	TRBV13	TRBJ2-7	15	many	CASSHTRLYNYEQYF	TGTGCCAGCAGCCACACCCGACTGTATAACTACGAGCAGTACTTC
.	TRBV19	TRBJ2-3	13	once	CASSRQYPDTQYF	TGTGCCAGCAGCCGACAATACCCAGATACGCAGTATTTT
TRBD2	TRBV5-1	TRBJ2-2	14	.	CASRSLADTGELFF	TGCGCCAGCAGATCACTAGCGGACACCGGGGAGCTGTTTTTT
.	TRBV29-1	TRBJ2-1	13	.	CSEGGRAYNEQFF	TGCAGTGAAGGGGGGCGCGCCTACAATGAGCAGTTCTTC
TRBD1	TRBV2	TRBJ2-7	14	many	CASRRQGAVYEQYF	TGTGCCAGCAGGCGGCAGGGGGCCGTCTACGAGCAGTACTTC
TRBD2	TRBV20-1	TRBJ2-1	17	few	CSASQTGLAGVRNEQFF	TGCAGTGCTAGTCAAACCGGACTAGCGGGAGTTCGGAATGAGCAGTTCTTC
TRBD2	TRBV4-2	TRBJ2-1	16	few	CASSLGTSLAGNEQFF	TGTGCCAGCAGCCTTGGGACTAGCCTTGCCGGGAATGAGCAGTTCTTC
.	TRBV10-3	TRBJ2-2	17	few	CASSYSLASVNTGELFF	TGTGCCAGCAGTTACTCACTCGCTAGCGTAAACACCGGGGAGCTGTTTTTT
.	TRBV30	TRBJ1-5	15	few	CAWSLPRPGGTPQHF	TGTGCCTGGAGTCTCCCTCGGCCAGGAGGGACGCCCCAGCATTTT
.	TRBV20-1	TRBJ2-5	12	many	CSARYGVATQYF	TGCAGTGCTAGATATGGGGTAGCGACCCAGTACTTC
.	TRBV5-1	TRBJ2-3	15	.	CASSLAVPVTDTQYF	TGCGCCAGCAGCTTGGCGGTTCCCGTGACGGATACGCAGTATTTT
.	TRBV20-1	TRBJ2-1	15	many	CSALEDVSSYNEQFF	TGCAGTGCGCTGGAGGACGTAAGCTCCTACAATGAGCAGTTCTTC
TRBD1	TRBV24-1	TRBJ2-3	16	.	CAAWGQGLASTDTQYF	TGTGCCGCCTGGGGACAGGGTTTGGCGAGCACAGATACGCAGTATTTT
.	TRBV10-2	TRBJ2-7	14	.	CASSLDAGPYEQYF	TGCGCCAGCAGCTTGGATGCAGGGCCCTACGAGCAGTACTTC
.	TRBV7-9	TRBJ2-2	15	many	CASSLGSGYTGELFF	TGTGCCAGCAGCCTGGGGAGTGGGTACACCGGGGAGCTGTTTTTT
.	TRBV3-1	TRBJ2-7	14	few	CASSQDGGSYEQYF	TGTGCCAGCAGCCAAGATGGGGGGAGCTACGAGCAGTACTTC
.	TRBV10-3	TRBJ2-7	12	medium-sized	CAISDPRYEQYF	TGTGCCATCAGTGATCCCCGCTACGAGCAGTACTTC
TRBD2	TRBV11-2	TRBJ2-1	15	.	CASSFSSGINNEQFF	TGTGCCAGCAGCTTCTCTAGCGGGATCAACAATGAGCAGTTCTTC
TRBD2	TRBV2	TRBJ2-1	15	many	CASSGRAGGFHEQFF	TGTGCCAGCAGTGGAAGAGCGGGAGGGTTCCATGAGCAGTTCTTC
TRBD2	TRBV5-4	TRBJ2-1	15	.	CASSFLAGAYNEQFF	TGTGCCAGCAGCTTTCTAGCGGGAGCCTACAATGAGCAGTTCTTC
TRBD2	TRBV10-3	TRBJ2-7	14	.	CAIRGLAGEYEQYF	TGTGCCATCAGGGGACTAGCGGGAGAATACGAGCAGTACTTC
.	TRBV11-1	TRBJ1-2	18	.	CASSSRGKRVKFSYGYTF	TGTGCCAGCAGCTCCAGAGGCAAACGGGTGAAGTTTTCCTATGGCTACACCTTC
TRBD2	TRBV6-1	TRBJ2-1	12	.	CASTPNGRAQFF	TGTGCCAGCACCCCGAACGGGAGGGCCCAGTTCTTC
.	TRBV20-1	TRBJ2-7	14	few	CSASIQTGPYEQYF	TGCAGTGCTAGCATCCAGACGGGCCCCTACGAGCAGTACTTC
TRBD1	TRBV24-1	TRBJ2-2	16	many	CATSDTGTGNTGELFF	TGTGCCACCAGTGATACCGGGACAGGGAACACCGGGGAGCTGTTTTTT